These 24 T cell receptor beta chains originate from one sample sequenced in a study of T-cell reconstitution after alpha-beta-depleted transplantation in children. Preparation of the TCRbeta library involved a method that used unique molecular identifiers. Via MiXCR, TCRdb re-called the PCR reads, giving one row per CDR3 protein. Among around 500,000 distinct CDR3 sequences listed, 23% were seen once. The input for sequencing was PBMCs, mostly from graft donor cells, taken 360 days after TCRalphabeta/CD19-depleted stem cell transplant. The receptors here all came from a boy in the first two years of life who had a stem cell transplant for acute myeloid leukemia, so the T cells may come from the graft donor.

In regard to this clonotype: This may stem from a read error, because a much larger clone lies one nucleotide away. The chain employs TRBV11-2 and TRBJ2-5, with TRBD2 identical over 11 bases. The V gene's germline CDR1 is SGHAT and CDR2 FQNNGV. The CDR3 has 15 residues. J was trimmed by 0 bases and V by 5 bases; bases with no gene match: 2. The CDR3 region has the DNA TGTGCCAGCAGCCCTAGCGGGAGGTACCAAGAGACCCAGTACTTC. It codes for CASSPSGRYQETQYF.

The chain links TRBV6-5 to TRBJ2-1; TRBD2 matches 8 bases. The trim removed 2 bases at V and 2 bases at J, leaving 2 bases unmatched. The CDR3 sequence is 15 residues long. Germline V lookup: CDR1 MNHEY, CDR2 SVGAGI. For the CDR3, the DNA is TGTGCCAGCAGTTACGTAGCGGGGACCTACAATGAGCAGTTCTTC. Its protein is CASSYVAGTYNEQFF.

This clonotype was detected a few times. The chain links TRBV12-3 or TRBV12-4 to TRBJ2-1, with 12 bases that match TRBD2. The CDR3 length is 17 residues. V lost 4 bases and J lost 5; bases outside the gene matches: 9. The DNA of the CDR3 is TGTGCCAGCAGTTCATCTAGCGGGGGGGCTAATCACAATGAGCAGTTCTTC. Residues: CASSSSSGGANHNEQFF.

This clonotype was seen a single time. The chain couples TRBV7-2 to TRBJ2-5; possibly TRBD2 for D (5 bases). The CDR3 has 15 amino acids. Per the germline V gene, CDR1 is SGHTA and CDR2 is FQGNSA. The V end was cut by 1 base, the J end by 2 bases, with 11 bases between. CDR3 loop: CASSLVRTQQETQYF. The CDR3 bases are TGTGCCAGCAGCTTAGTTAGGACTCAACAAGAGACCCAGTACTTC.

This clonotype was seen at least ten times. The chain carries TRBV5-1 and TRBJ2-2, with D possibly TRBD2 on 5 matching bases. Trimming cost V 3 bases and J 0 bases, with 15 bases left between them. This CDR3 is built from 17 residues. CDR1 is SGHRS and CDR2 is YFSETQ in the germline V gene. In DNA form, the CDR3 reads TGCGCCAGCAGCTCGCCAGACGGCGGGTCGAACACCGGGGAGCTGTTTTTT. It is translated as CASSSPDGGSNTGELFF.

The table lists this clonotype with many counts. The rearrangement joins TRBV4-1 to TRBJ2-3; 11 positions match TRBD2. The CDR3 consists of 16 residues. The V gene's germline CDR1 is MGHRA and CDR2 YSYEKL. Trimming cost V 0 bases and J 5 bases; bases outside gene matches: 4. CDR3 in DNA: TGCGCCAGCAGCCAAGATTTTAGCGGGGGGGTAGATACGCAGTATTTT. It specifies CASSQDFSGGVDTQYF.

This clonotype showed up many times. The rearrangement uses TRBV20-1 and TRBJ1-1; weak D call: TRBD1 (6 bases). The germline gives CDR1 DFQATT, CDR2 SNEGSKA (reference sequence). V lost 5 bases to trimming and J lost 10 bases, with 14 bases between them. The CDR3 has 11 residues. CDR3 DNA sequence: TGCAGTGCTGCAGGGGCCGGAGGAGCTTTCTTT. Encoded protein: CSAAGAGGAFF.

This clonotype was found a few times. This chain uses TRBV7-9 with TRBJ2-7; D unclear. The CDR3 consists of 15 residues. Germline CDR1 is SEHNR and CDR2 is FQNEAQ (reference sequence). Trimming shortened V by 1 base and J by 1 base, and 11 bases separated the two germline ends. The CDR3 nucleotides are TGTGCCAGCAGCTTAGAAGGCGGCGGATCCTACGAGCAGTACTTC. Protein sequence: CASSLEGGGSYEQYF.

This clonotype is a singleton in its sample. This sequence joins TRBV4-2 and TRBJ1-2, with a tentative D call TRBD1 (6 bases). V was clipped by 1 base and J by 6 bases, with 21 bases between them. The CDR3 runs to 17 residues. Per the germline V gene, CDR1 is LGHNA and CDR2 is YNFKEQ. As DNA, the CDR3 is TGTGCCAGCAGCCAAGGCTCACAGGGCCTTGGGTACAATGGCTACACCTTC. As protein: CASSQGSQGLGYNGYTF.

This clonotype was counted many times. The chain combines TRBV21-1 with TRBJ2-6; the tabulated D call, TRBD1, remains unverified against the DNA. TRBV21-1 is marked as a pseudogene. The CDR3 totals 13 residues. CDR3 amino acids: CARTGAGANVLTF. The CDR3 DNA reads TGTGCCAGGACAGGGGCTGGGGCCAACGTCCTGACTTTC.

This clonotype was observed a few times. The chain couples TRBV7-2 to TRBJ2-7, with D possibly being TRBD1 (5 bases). Germline values: CDR1 SGHTA, CDR2 FQGNSA. The V end lost 3 bases, the J end lost 5 bases, and 11 bases lay between the germline ends. The CDR3 is made up of 13 amino acids. The CDR3 spells CASSFSGSHEQYV. The CDR3 DNA follows: TGTGCCAGCAGCTTTTCAGGGTCCCACGAGCAGTACGTC.

The chain combines TRBV21-1 with TRBJ1-6; the table names TRBD1, a call not compared with the DNA. TRBV21-1 is flagged as a pseudogene. CDR3 length: 14 residues. DNA for the CDR3: TGTGCCAGCAGGTGGGGGGGGAATAATTCACCCCTCCACTTT. The encoded protein is CASRWGGNNSPLHF.

This clonotype was counted many times. The V gene is TRBV12-3 or TRBV12-4, the J gene TRBJ2-5, with TRBD1 matching over 11 bases. CDR3 length: 15 amino acids. Losses at the gene ends were 6 bases for V and 6 bases for J; bases not matched to a gene: 9. The CDR3 coding sequence is TGTGCCAGCAGCCTACCTGGGACAGGGGGTAAGACCCAGTACTTC. Amino acids: CASSLPGTGGKTQYF.

This sequence joins TRBV5-4 and TRBJ2-4; D could derive from TRBD1 or TRBD2 (5 bases each). Germline CDR1 and CDR2: SGHNT and YYREEE (reference sequence). V was shortened by 4 bases and J by 4 bases, with 15 bases between the two germline ends. The CDR3 length is 15 residues. CDR3 in amino acids: CASSEDGTPKNIQYF. Written as DNA, the CDR3 is TGTGCCAGCAGCGAGGACGGGACCCCAAAAAACATTCAGTACTTC. The full variable domain, its missing parts supplied by reference TRBV5-4 and TRBJ2-4, is ETGVTQSPTHLIKTRGQQVTLRCSSQSGHNTVSWYQQALGQGPQFIFQYYREEENGRGNFPPRFSGLQFPNYSSELNVNALELDDSALYLCASSEDGTPKNIQYFGAGTRLSVL.

This clonotype was observed once. The J gene is TRBJ2-1, the V gene TRBV3-1, with D uncertain. Germline loops: CDR1 LGHDT, CDR2 YNNKEL (reference sequence). V was shortened by 1 base and J by 5 bases, with 9 bases between the two germline ends. This CDR3 has 14 amino acids. CDR3 sequence (DNA): TGTGCCAGCAGCCAAGCTGGGCAGCACAATGAGCAGTTCTTC. Translation gives CASSQAGQHNEQFF.

The chain combines TRBV29-1 with TRBJ2-7, with TRBD2 identical over 8 bases. CDR3 length: 16 residues. Germline values: CDR1 SQVTM, CDR2 ANQGSEA. After removal of 4 bases from V and 2 bases from J, the junction contained 13 bases not matched to a gene. The CDR3 loop reads CSVGAMQRGPTYEQYF. CDR3 nucleotide sequence: TGCAGCGTTGGAGCTATGCAGCGGGGGCCAACCTACGAGCAGTACTTC.

This clonotype was detected a few times. This chain joins TRBV20-1 and TRBJ2-1; 7 bases match TRBD1. The ends lost 6 bases at V and 9 bases at J; junction bases unmatched: 14. Germline CDR1 and CDR2: DFQATT and SNEGSKA (reference sequence). CDR3 length: 14 residues. The CDR3 protein is CSATGTASQGEQFF. Here the CDR3 DNA reads TGCAGTGCGACCGGGACAGCCTCCCAGGGTGAGCAGTTCTTC.

V gene TRBV20-1 combines with J gene TRBJ2-5; a possible D gene is TRBD2 (6 bases). Germline CDR1 DFQATT, CDR2 SNEGSKA (reference sequence). The V gene lost 7 bases and the J gene lost 2 bases, with 23 bases spanning the gap. The CDR3 loop spans 16 amino acids. The CDR3 here is CSVPTLRGYLQETQYF. The CDR3 nucleotides are TGCAGTGTTCCTACGTTGCGGGGATATTTACAAGAGACCCAGTACTTC.

The rearrangement uses TRBV4-1 and TRBJ2-3, with TRBD2 as a possible D gene (6 bases). With 1 base removed from V and 3 bases from J, the gap between germline ends came to 14 bases. The CDR3 length is 16 residues. Germline-derived CDR1 and CDR2 are MGHRA and YSYEKL. DNA of the CDR3: TGCGCCAGCAGCCAAGGGGACTGGAGAGCGACAGATACGCAGTATTTT. Its translation: CASSQGDWRATDTQYF.

This clonotype was found many times. This rearrangement joins TRBV29-1 to TRBJ2-7; 7 nucleotides agree with TRBD1. V gave up 3 bases and J gave up 2 bases; unmatched junction bases: 13. Looked up from germline, CDR1 is SQVTM and CDR2 is ANQGSEA. This CDR3 spans 16 amino acids. CDR3 loop: CSVDRVQGKGTYEQYV. For the CDR3, the DNA is TGCAGCGTTGATAGGGTACAGGGGAAAGGAACCTACGAGCAGTACGTC.

This clonotype was observed at least ten times. The rearrangement uses TRBV29-1 and TRBJ2-1; possibly TRBD1 for D (5 bases). Between the trimmed V and J ends, which lost 2 bases and 5 bases, there was a span of 16 bases. CDR1 is SQVTM and CDR2 is ANQGSEA in the germline V gene. The CDR3 spans 15 residues. The CDR3 nucleotides read TGCAGCGTTGAAAAAAGGGCAGGGTGGGACAATGAGCAGTTCTTC. Protein sequence: CSVEKRAGWDNEQFF.

This clonotype has ten or more counts. The chain joins TRBV20-1 to TRBJ2-7; 10 nucleotides agree with TRBD2. Germline CDR1 DFQATT, CDR2 SNEGSKA (reference sequence). The CDR3 is 15 amino acids. The trim removed 3 bases at V and 2 bases at J, leaving 7 bases unmatched. In DNA form, the CDR3 reads TGCAGTGCTAGTCGGCTAGCGGGGGAAACCTACGAGCAGTACTTC. It yields the protein CSASRLAGETYEQYF.

The J gene is TRBJ1-2, the V gene TRBV24-1; TRBD1 agrees at 8 bases. The CDR3 covers 16 residues. Trimming cost V 3 bases and J 2 bases; bases outside gene matches: 7. From germline, CDR1 is KGHDR and CDR2 SFDVKD. This CDR3 reads CATSDVPGTGNYGYTF. In DNA form, the CDR3 reads TGTGCCACCAGTGATGTCCCCGGGACAGGAAACTATGGCTACACCTTC.

This clonotype was counted between two and nine times. The chain combines TRBV12-3 or TRBV12-4 with TRBJ1-4, with 9 nucleotides matching TRBD1. With 4 bases clipped from V and 10 bases from J, the junction kept 4 bases outside the gene matches. The CDR3 consists of 13 residues. CDR3 nucleotide sequence: TGTGCCAGCAGTTCAACAGGGGGCGGAAAACTGTTTTTT. It encodes CASSSTGGGKLFF.